Sequencing of this TCR beta chain was carried out in a study of blood T cells in healthy people across ages. Across the whole study: Capture via template switching afforded approximately one barcoded beta molecule per two T cells. Study results and limitations: With unsorted PBMCs, a conclusive comparison of naive versus antigen-experienced cells was not possible.

Then a second PCR, running roughly 7 to 11 cycles, was carried out with a sample-barcoded 5' primer and a J-beta primer mix. Every cDNA was tagged by a template-switch adaptor with 12 random nucleotides. MiXCR, applied by TCRdb to the 5' RACE reads, yields one record per CDR3 protein. The table has roughly 800,000 distinct CDR3 sequences, 20% to 25% seen once; the top ten hold roughly 9%. Germline-derived CDR1 and CDR2 are SGHAT and FQNNGV. The CDR3 contains 15 residues. The germline V and J ends were trimmed by 7 bases and 3 bases, with 16 bases remaining between them. As to this clonotype: The antigen is not known.

This sample was shared with a second study, whose subject was T cells of mothers and their children.

The sample comprised blood. This chain joins TRBV11-2 and TRBJ2-1; D may be TRBD2 (6 bases). The receptor comes from a boy under 18 in good health. The CDR3 nucleotides read TGTGCCAGCATGGTGACTGGAGGGCTCTACAATGAGCAGTTCTTC. It encodes CASMVTGGLYNEQFF.